Below, one T cell receptor beta chain is given with its context. The CDR3 has 15 amino acids. With 5 bases clipped from V and 5 bases from J, the junction kept 6 bases outside the gene matches. Germline loops: CDR1 SGHNT, CDR2 YYREEE (reference sequence). Per the original methods: Scientists estimated how many nucleated cells there were by amplifying reference gene primers. Clones were sequenced by immunoSEQ multiplex PCR, and TCRdb holds only the in-frame ones, with some missing. That table is the source of V, J and clone size, and D and trimming were worked out from the DNA. The sample lists about 180,000 clones, about 86% occurring once. The data originate from a study of blood T cell repertoires in COVID-19. Study details: Acute and convalescent COVID-19 samples came from the United States, Italy and Spain. T cells, B-cell-depleted T cells, or PBMCs provided the cDNA or gDNA that served as material.

The TCR sequence derives from a man in his fifties with active or convalescent COVID-19. The specimen was peripheral blood. V is TRBV5-4 and J is TRBJ2-1; TRBD2 aligns across 11 bases. Here the CDR3 reads CASSLGTSGHNEQFF. In DNA, the CDR3 is TGTGCCAGCAGTTTAGGGACTAGCGGCCACAATGAGCAGTTCTTC.